A selection of T cell receptor beta chains follows, all from one sample in a study of T cells in Graves' hyperthyroidism and ophthalmopathy. MiXCR, run by TCRdb on the multiplex PCR reads, gives a single entry per CDR3 protein. Here the sample spans 300,000 to 450,000 distinct CDR3 sequences, approximately 14% being singletons. Sequenced sample: blood. The receptors originated from a woman in her thirties with Graves' ophthalmopathy. The CDR3 runs from the conserved cysteine through the conserved F or W. D genes are given only for firm matches. Size values are once, few and many counts, or a class for expanded clones, and some rows have none.

clone_size	j_call	d_call	v_call	cdr3_nt	cdr3_aa
many	TRBJ2-1	TRBD1	TRBV7-9	TGTGCCAGCAGCATCCGGGACAGGGGGAGGTATGAGCAGTTCTTC	CASSIRDRGRYEQFF
.	TRBJ1-3	.	TRBV20-1	TGCAGTGCTTCCCCGGTACAATCTGGAAACACCATATATTTT	CSASPVQSGNTIYF
.	TRBJ1-6	TRBD1	TRBV6-2/TRBV6-3	TGTGCCAGCAGTTACCCGCGGGACAGGGGCAGCTCCTATAATTCACCCCTCCACTTT	CASSYPRDRGSSYNSPLHF
few	TRBJ2-5	.	TRBV7-9	TGTGCCAGCAGTTCATTCGAGACTGGTTCAGGGACCCAGTACTTC	CASSSFETGSGTQYF
few	TRBJ2-1	TRBD1	TRBV12-3/TRBV12-4	TGTGCCAGCAGCTCCTCCGGCCAGGGGGTAGATGAGCAGTTCTTC	CASSSSGQGVDEQFF
few	TRBJ2-2	.	TRBV10-1	TGCGCCAGCAGTGAGTGGGGCGGGTTGGACACCGGGGAGCTGTTTTTT	CASSEWGGLDTGELFF
.	TRBJ1-5	TRBD1	TRBV10-3	TGTGCCATCAGTTTCGGGACAGGGAGCAATCAGCCCCAGCATTTT	CAISFGTGSNQPQHF
many	TRBJ2-7	.	TRBV11-2	TGTGCCAGCAGCTTAGACGCGTACGAGCAGTACTTC	CASSLDAYEQYF
many	TRBJ2-3	TRBD2	TRBV11-2	TGTGCCAGCAGGACCACTAGCGGGGGGGCCCAGGGTCGGAGAGATACGCAGTATTTT	CASRTTSGGAQGRRDTQYF
many	TRBJ2-7	TRBD1	TRBV11-2	TGTGCCAGCAGCTTAAGTTCATCGACAGGGCAGAACTTC	CASSLSSSTGQNF
.	TRBJ1-5	.	TRBV19	TGTGCCAGTAGTATATTTAGGAATCAGCCCCAGCATTTT	CASSIFRNQPQHF
few	TRBJ2-2	.	TRBV6-5	TGTGCCAGCAGTTACTCCAACAGGGTCGGGGAGCTGTTTTTT	CASSYSNRVGELFF
few	TRBJ1-2	.	TRBV5-1	TGCGCCAGCGGCTTTTACGGTGATGGCTACACCTTC	CASGFYGDGYTF
many	TRBJ1-4	.	TRBV18	TGTGCCAGCTCCCCGGACGATGGCCATAATGAAAAACTGTTTTTT	CASSPDDGHNEKLFF
.	TRBJ2-1	.	TRBV29-1	TGCAGCGTTGAAGATCTTCGATGGGGAGCACCCTCTCAGTTCTTC	CSVEDLRWGAPSQFF
many	TRBJ1-1	TRBD1	TRBV20-1	TGCAGTGCTAGAGATGTAAACCGGGACAGGGGGCTCAGGCGGAGGAACACTGAAGCTTTCTTT	CSARDVNRDRGLRRRNTEAFF
many	TRBJ1-1	TRBD1	TRBV30	TGTGCCCAGGCACTGGGGACAGGGAGGAACACTGAAGCTTTCTTT	CAQALGTGRNTEAFF
.	TRBJ1-6	.	TRBV9	TGTGCCAGCAGCCCCCCGGGCAGGGCTTCACCCCTCCACTTT	CASSPPGRASPLHF
.	TRBJ1-2	.	TRBV6-6	TGTGCCAGCAGTTACTCGCGGGGGCCTTATGGCTACACCTTC	CASSYSRGPYGYTF
many	TRBJ2-7	TRBD1	TRBV9	TGTGCCAGCAGCGTATACGACGCAGGGGGCGAGCAGTACTTC	CASSVYDAGGEQYF
few	TRBJ1-5	.	TRBV6-1	TGTGCCAGCAGTCAAACAGGTTCGGGAAATCAGCCCCAGCATTTT	CASSQTGSGNQPQHF
many	TRBJ1-2	TRBD1	TRBV19	TGTGCCAGTACCGACAGGGGGTATGGCTACACCTTC	CASTDRGYGYTF
.	TRBJ2-3	.	TRBV2	TGTGCCAGCAGTGAAGCGGGGGCTTCCACAGATACGCAGTATTTT	CASSEAGASTDTQYF
.	TRBJ2-5	TRBD2	TRBV3-1	TGTGCCAGCAGCCAGGGACTAGCGGGAGAGACCCAGTACTTC	CASSQGLAGETQYF
many	TRBJ1-6	.	TRBV11-2	TGTGCCAGCAGGGCAGGCCAGAACTATAATTCACCCCTCCACTTT	CASRAGQNYNSPLHF
many	TRBJ2-2	TRBD1	TRBV12-5	TGTGCTAGTGCCCTACAGGGGGCAATCGGGGAGCTGTTTTTT	CASALQGAIGELFF
.	TRBJ1-1	TRBD1	TRBV27	TGTGCCAGCAGTTCCGGGACAGGGGGCCCGGGCACTGAAGCTTTCTTT	CASSSGTGGPGTEAFF
many	TRBJ2-7	TRBD2	TRBV20-1	TGCAGTGCTCGGGGGGGGCCTTCCGAGCAGTACTTC	CSARGGPSEQYF
many	TRBJ1-2	.	TRBV28	TGTGCCACCACCGGGACGCACTATGGCTACACCTTC	CATTGTHYGYTF
.	TRBJ2-5	.	TRBV7-8	TGTGCCAGCAGCTTAGACCCTTACGTAGAGACCCAGTACTTC	CASSLDPYVETQYF
many	TRBJ2-3	.	TRBV7-2	TGTGCCAGCAGCTTTAAGTACTCAGATACGCAGTATTTT	CASSFKYSDTQYF
many	TRBJ2-7	.	TRBV20-1	TGCAGTGCTAGCGTATACAGGGGGGGATTCCACTACGAGCAGTACTTC	CSASVYRGGFHYEQYF
many	TRBJ1-1	.	TRBV7-8	TGTGCCAGCAGCTTGGGGTCTATAGTGTCTACGAACACTGAAGCTTTCTTT	CASSLGSIVSTNTEAFF
many	TRBJ2-5	.	TRBV2	TGTGCCAGCAGTTTCAGTGGGGACCAGGATGGCGAGACCCAGTACTTC	CASSFSGDQDGETQYF
few	TRBJ1-2	.	TRBV4-1	TGCGCCAGCAGCCAAGATCTGGGGGTCGATGGCTACACCTTC	CASSQDLGVDGYTF
many	TRBJ1-4	TRBD1	TRBV3-1	TGTGCCAGCAGCCAACCCGGGACAGGGAATGAAAAACTGTTTTTT	CASSQPGTGNEKLFF
.	TRBJ1-4	.	TRBV4-1	TGCGCCAGCAGCCCTAGCTTTAATGAAAAACTGTTTTTT	CASSPSFNEKLFF
few	TRBJ2-5	TRBD2	TRBV5-7	TGTGCCAGCAGAAGGAGCGGGGGAAAGGAGACCCAGTACTTC	CASRRSGGKETQYF
few	TRBJ2-3	.	TRBV7-8	TGTGCCAGCAGCCGCAGGGGGAGGGACCCTAGCACAGATACGCAGTATTTT	CASSRRGRDPSTDTQYF
.	TRBJ1-4	TRBD1	TRBV10-2	TGCGCCAGCAGGGGACAGGGTGGTGCGGCTAATGAAAAACTGTTTTTT	CASRGQGGAANEKLFF
.	TRBJ2-1	.	TRBV7-3	TGTGCCAGCAGCGCCGTACAGAGCAGCTCCTACAATGAGCAGTTCTTC	CASSAVQSSSYNEQFF
many	TRBJ2-4	.	TRBV12-3/TRBV12-4	TGTGCCAGCAGTTGGGTCGGGGGCAGCATTCAGTACTTC	CASSWVGGSIQYF
few	TRBJ1-2	.	TRBV14	TGTGCCAGCAGCCAAGATCTGGGGTATAACTATGGCTACACCTTC	CASSQDLGYNYGYTF